This TCR beta chain was retrieved from a study of T-cell memory formation after mild COVID-19. Study-level background: Each donor largely had its own TCR clusters. Study observations and caveats: What remained unconfirmed was the SARS-CoV-2 specificity of second-wave clones peaking on day 37. Contracting CD4+ clones sat mainly in CM and EM; CD8+ in EMRA. Day 15 to 85 contracting clones showed balanced CD4/CD8; later expanders leaned CD4+.

TCRdb used MiXCR to reprocess the 5' RACE reads, holding one entry per CDR3 protein. In the table there are about 430,000 distinct CDR3 sequences, over 15% of which are singletons. The ends lost 2 bases at V and 5 bases at J; junction bases unmatched: 6. Germline V gives CDR1 SGHRS, CDR2 YFSETQ. There are 14 residues in the CDR3. Remarks on this clonotype: The target antigen is unknown.

Input material: PBMCs or a T cell subset sorted from them (not recorded which). V usage is TRBV5-1 and J usage is TRBJ1-2; 7 bases are a match to TRBD1. The TCR comes from a man between 18 and 29 years old who had mild COVID-19 (a few samples of this study predate the infection). Cell type and time point are not known. CDR3 sequence reads: CASSLEGAAYGYTF. CDR3 DNA sequence: TGCGCCAGCAGCTTAGAGGGGGCAGCTTATGGCTACACCTTC.